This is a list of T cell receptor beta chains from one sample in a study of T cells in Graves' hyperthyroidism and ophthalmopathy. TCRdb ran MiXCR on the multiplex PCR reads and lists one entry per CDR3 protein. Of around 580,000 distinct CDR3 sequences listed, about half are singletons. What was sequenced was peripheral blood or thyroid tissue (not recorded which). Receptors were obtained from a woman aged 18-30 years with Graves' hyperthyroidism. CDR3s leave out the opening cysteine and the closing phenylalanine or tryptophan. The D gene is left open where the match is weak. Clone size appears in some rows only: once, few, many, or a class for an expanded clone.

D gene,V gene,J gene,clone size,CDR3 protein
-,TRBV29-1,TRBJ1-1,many,SVEGNTEAF
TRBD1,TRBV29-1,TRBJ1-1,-,SVAGTGF
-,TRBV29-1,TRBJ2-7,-,SVEEEELPYEQY
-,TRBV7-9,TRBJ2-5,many,ASSWGIETQY
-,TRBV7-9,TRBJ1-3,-,ASRGLG
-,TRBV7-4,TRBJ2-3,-,ASSLEGFRWGTNTQY
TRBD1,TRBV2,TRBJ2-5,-,ASSVEDRGETQY
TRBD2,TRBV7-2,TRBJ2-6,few,ASSLASKLAGTGANVLT
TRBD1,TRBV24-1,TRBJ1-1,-,ATSSPLGTGGDEAF
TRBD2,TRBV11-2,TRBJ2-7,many,ASSRTRNYEQY
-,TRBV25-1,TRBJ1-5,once,ARAGLGQPQH
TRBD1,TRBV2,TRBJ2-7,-,ASMFGTGMYEQY
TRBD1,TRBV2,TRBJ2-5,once,ASRGQGNQPQY
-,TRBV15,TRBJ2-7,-,ATSSRGTSRYEQY
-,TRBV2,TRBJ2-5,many,ASRELPGKTQY
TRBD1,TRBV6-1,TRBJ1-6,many,ASSEAATGGRSPLH
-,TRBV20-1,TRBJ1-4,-,SARSLTGEKLF
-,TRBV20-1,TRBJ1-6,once,SAREGGRVSNSPLH
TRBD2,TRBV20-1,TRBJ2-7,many,SALTSGMLYEQY
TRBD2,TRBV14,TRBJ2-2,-,ASSVDSLLAGGTSTGELF
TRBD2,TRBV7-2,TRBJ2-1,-,ASPGTSGSFAYNEQF
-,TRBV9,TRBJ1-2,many,ASSVGSAGSYGYT
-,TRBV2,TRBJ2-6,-,ASSERTVLGSGANVLT
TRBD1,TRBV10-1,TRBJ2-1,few,ATNPGQGASETYNEQF
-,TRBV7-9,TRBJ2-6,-,ASSPASSGANVLT
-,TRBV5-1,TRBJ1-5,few,ASSLGTVGLGDQPQH
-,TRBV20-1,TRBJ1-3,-,SATRGVNTIY
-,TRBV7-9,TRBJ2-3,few,ASSSKDTGYSTDTQY
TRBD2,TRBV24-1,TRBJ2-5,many,ATSETELAGGQETQY
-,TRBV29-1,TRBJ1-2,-,SALSGGAGYT